One and the same sample provided the 2 T cell receptor beta chains below, sequenced in a study of T cell changes during pregnancy in multiple sclerosis. The data were produced by immunoSEQ multiplex PCR, yet TCRdb's version contains in-frame clones alone and is incomplete. The data show 58,000 or so clones, 92% seen once. The input for sequencing was peripheral blood, taken in the first trimester of pregnancy. These receptors originate from a female donor with multiple sclerosis, enrolled in a pregnancy study.

This clone was counted between two and nine times. The chain employs TRBV15 and TRBJ2-5; D gene uncertain. The CDR3 runs to 13 residues. Trimming cost V 2 bases and J 7 bases, with 11 bases left between them. Germline CDR1 is LNHNV and CDR2 is YYDKDF (reference sequence). CDR3 loop: CATSRSPTGTQYF. The CDR3 coding sequence is TGTGCCACCAGCAGAAGTCCCACGGGGACCCAGTACTTC.

The chain has TRBV11-2 and TRBJ2-4; maybe TRBD2 (5 bases). The CDR3 covers 15 residues. Germline values: CDR1 SGHAT, CDR2 FQNNGV. Trimming pared 6 bases from V and 1 base from J, leaving 13 bases between. The CDR3 sequence: CASRSEGLAKNIQYF. CDR3 nucleotide sequence: TGTGCCAGCAGGTCCGAGGGCCTGGCCAAAAACATTCAGTACTTC. Full variable domain (outside the CDR3, taken from reference TRBV11-2 and TRBJ2-4): EAGVAQSPRYKIIEKRQSVAFWCNPISGHATLYWYQQILGQGPKLLIQFQNNGVVDDSQLPKDRFSAERLKGVDSTLKIQPAKLEDSAVYLCASRSEGLAKNIQYFGAGTRLSVL.